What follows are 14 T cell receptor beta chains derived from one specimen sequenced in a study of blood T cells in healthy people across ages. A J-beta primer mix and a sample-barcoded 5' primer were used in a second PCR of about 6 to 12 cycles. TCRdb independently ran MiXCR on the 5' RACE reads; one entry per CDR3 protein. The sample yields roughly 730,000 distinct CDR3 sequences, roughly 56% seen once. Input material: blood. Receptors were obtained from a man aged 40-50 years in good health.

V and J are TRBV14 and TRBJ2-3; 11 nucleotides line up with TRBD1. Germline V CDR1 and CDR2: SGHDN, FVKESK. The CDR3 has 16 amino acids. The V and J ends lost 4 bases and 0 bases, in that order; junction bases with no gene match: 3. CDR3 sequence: CASSPWTGGSTDTQYF. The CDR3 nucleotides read TGTGCCAGCAGCCCTTGGACAGGGGGCAGCACAGATACGCAGTATTTT.

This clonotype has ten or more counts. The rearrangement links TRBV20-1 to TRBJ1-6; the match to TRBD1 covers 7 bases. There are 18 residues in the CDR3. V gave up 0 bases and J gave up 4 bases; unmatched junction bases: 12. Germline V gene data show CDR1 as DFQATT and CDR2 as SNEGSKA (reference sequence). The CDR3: CSARDTSRGTAYNSPLHF. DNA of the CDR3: TGCAGTGCTAGAGATACAAGTCGTGGGACAGCTTATAATTCACCCCTCCACTTT.

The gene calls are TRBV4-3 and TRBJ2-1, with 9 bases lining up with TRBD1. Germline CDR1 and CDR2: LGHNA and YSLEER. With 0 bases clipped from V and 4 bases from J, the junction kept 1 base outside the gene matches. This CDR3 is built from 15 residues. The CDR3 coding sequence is TGCGCCAGCAGCCAAGAGACAGGGGGATACAATGAGCAGTTCTTC. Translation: CASSQETGGYNEQFF.

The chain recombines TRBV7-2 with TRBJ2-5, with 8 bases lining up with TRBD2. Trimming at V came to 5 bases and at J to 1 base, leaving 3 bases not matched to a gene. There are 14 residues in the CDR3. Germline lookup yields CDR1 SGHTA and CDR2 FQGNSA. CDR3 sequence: CASSISGAQETQYF. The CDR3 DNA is TGTGCCAGCAGCATTAGCGGGGCCCAAGAGACCCAGTACTTC.

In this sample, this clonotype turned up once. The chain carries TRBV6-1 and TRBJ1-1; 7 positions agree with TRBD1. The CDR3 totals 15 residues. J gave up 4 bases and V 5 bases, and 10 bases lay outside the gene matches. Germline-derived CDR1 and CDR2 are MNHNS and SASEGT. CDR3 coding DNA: TGTGCCAGCAGTTTGAACAGGGGACGGAGCACTGAAGCTTTCTTT. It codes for CASSLNRGRSTEAFF.

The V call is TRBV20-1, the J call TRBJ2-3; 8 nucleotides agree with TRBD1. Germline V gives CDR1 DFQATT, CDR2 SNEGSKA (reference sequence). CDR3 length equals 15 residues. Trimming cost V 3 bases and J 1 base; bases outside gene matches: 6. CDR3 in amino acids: CSARKPGQGTDTQYF. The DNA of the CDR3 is TGCAGTGCTAGGAAGCCGGGACAGGGCACAGATACGCAGTATTTT.

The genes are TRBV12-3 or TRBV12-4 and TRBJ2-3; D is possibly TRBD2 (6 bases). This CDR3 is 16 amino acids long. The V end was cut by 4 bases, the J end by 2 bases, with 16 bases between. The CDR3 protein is CASSSQRAPVTDTQYF. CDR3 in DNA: TGTGCCAGCAGTTCCCAGCGGGCCCCGGTCACAGATACGCAGTATTTT.

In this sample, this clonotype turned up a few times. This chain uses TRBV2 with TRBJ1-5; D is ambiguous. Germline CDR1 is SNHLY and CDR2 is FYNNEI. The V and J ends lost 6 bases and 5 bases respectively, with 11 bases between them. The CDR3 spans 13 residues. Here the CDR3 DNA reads TGTGCCAGCAGGTACCTTGCGGATCAGCCCCAGCATTTT. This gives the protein CASRYLADQPQHF. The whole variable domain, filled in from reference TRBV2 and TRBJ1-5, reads EPEVTQTPSHQVTQMGQEVILRCVPISNHLYFYWYRQILGQKVEFLVSFYNNEISEKSEIFDDQFSVERPDGSNFTLKIRSTKLEDSAMYFCASRYLADQPQHFGDGTRLSIL.

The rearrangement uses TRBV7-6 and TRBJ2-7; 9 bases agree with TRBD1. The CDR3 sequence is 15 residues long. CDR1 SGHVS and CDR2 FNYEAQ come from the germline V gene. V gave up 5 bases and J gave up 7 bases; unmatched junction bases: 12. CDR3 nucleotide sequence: TGTGCCAGCAGCCTGAATCAACCGGGACAGGGAGAGCAGTACTTC. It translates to CASSLNQPGQGEQYF.

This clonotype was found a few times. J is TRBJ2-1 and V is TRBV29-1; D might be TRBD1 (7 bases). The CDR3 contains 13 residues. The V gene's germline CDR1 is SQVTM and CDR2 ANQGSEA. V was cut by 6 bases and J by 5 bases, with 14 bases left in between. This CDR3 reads CSVSGGMDNEQFF. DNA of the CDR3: TGCAGCGTATCAGGGGGGATGGACAATGAGCAGTTCTTC.

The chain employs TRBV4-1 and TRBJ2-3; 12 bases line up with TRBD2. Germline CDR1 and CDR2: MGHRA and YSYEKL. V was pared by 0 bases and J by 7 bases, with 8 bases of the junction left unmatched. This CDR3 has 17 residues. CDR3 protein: CASSQDEASGRAHTQYF. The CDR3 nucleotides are TGCGCCAGCAGCCAAGACGAGGCTAGCGGGAGGGCCCATACGCAGTATTTT.

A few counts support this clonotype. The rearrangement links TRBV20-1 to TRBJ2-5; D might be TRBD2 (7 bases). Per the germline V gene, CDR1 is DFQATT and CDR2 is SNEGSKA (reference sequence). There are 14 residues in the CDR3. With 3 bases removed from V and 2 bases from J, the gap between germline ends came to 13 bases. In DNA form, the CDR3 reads TGCAGTGCTAGGGATAGGGGGGGTCAAGAGACCCAGTACTTC. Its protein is CSARDRGGQETQYF.

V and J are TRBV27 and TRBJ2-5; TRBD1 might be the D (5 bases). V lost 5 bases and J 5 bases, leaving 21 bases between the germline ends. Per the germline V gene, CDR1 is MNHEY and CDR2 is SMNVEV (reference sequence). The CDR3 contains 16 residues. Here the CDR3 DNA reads TGTGCCAGCAGTAATATACTACCAGGGTTAGGGGAGACCCAGTACTTC. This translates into CASSNILPGLGETQYF.

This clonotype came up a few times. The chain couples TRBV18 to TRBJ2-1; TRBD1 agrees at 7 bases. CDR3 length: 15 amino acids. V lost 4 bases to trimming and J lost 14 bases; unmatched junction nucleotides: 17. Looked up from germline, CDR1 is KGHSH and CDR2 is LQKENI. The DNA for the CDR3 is TGTGCCAGCTCACTGCGACAGGGATCGAGTGTCTTGGAGTTCTTC. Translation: CASSLRQGSSVLEFF.